This passage covers 6 T cell receptor beta chains from one sample sequenced in a study of cytomegalovirus exposure and HLA in healthy donors. The PCR made use of 60 Vbeta and 13 Jbeta primers. The data were produced by immunoSEQ multiplex PCR, yet TCRdb's version contains in-frame clones alone and is incomplete. Among about 100,000 clones listed, 78% were seen once. Sequenced material: PBMCs. All receptors come from a woman aged 40 to 50 in good health and CMV-seronegative.

The genes are TRBV19 and TRBJ2-7, with D tentatively TRBD1 (7 bases). Trimming cost V 3 bases and J 3 bases, with 15 bases left between them. This CDR3 contains 15 residues. CDR1 is LNHDA, CDR2 SQIVND, per germline (reference sequence). CDR3 bases: TGTGCCAGTAGTATCGGGGGACAGCCCCTCTACGAGCAGTACTTC. It specifies CASSIGGQPLYEQYF.

This clone was recorded once. The chain joins TRBV18 to TRBJ2-3, with D hard to call. Trimming pared 9 bases from V and 2 bases from J, leaving 6 bases between. Looked up from germline, CDR1 is KGHSH and CDR2 is LQKENI. This CDR3 has 11 amino acids. The CDR3 region has the DNA TGTGCCAGTTTAAACACAGATACGCAGTATTTT. Encoded protein: CASLNTDTQYF.

This chain links TRBV5-1 with TRBJ1-1, with D possibly TRBD1 on 6 matching bases. The CDR3 is made up of 15 amino acids. Germline CDR1 is SGHRS and CDR2 is YFSETQ. Trimming shortened V by 0 bases and J by 4 bases, and 13 bases separated the two germline ends. Here the CDR3 reads CASSLEGGRGTEAFF. The CDR3, as DNA: TGCGCCAGCAGCTTGGAGGGGGGGAGGGGCACTGAAGCTTTCTTT.

V usage is TRBV19 and J usage is TRBJ2-1; the match to TRBD2 covers 8 bases. The CDR3 runs to 16 residues. The V and J ends lost 7 bases and 2 bases, in that order; junction bases with no gene match: 10. Germline V lookup: CDR1 LNHDA, CDR2 SQIVND (reference sequence). The CDR3 is CASTYIYSGTYNEQFF. As DNA, the CDR3 is TGTGCCAGTACCTATATATATAGCGGGACCTACAATGAGCAGTTCTTC.

J is TRBJ2-2 and V is TRBV27, with D unclear. V lost 5 bases and J 9 bases, leaving 10 bases between the germline ends. There are 12 residues in the CDR3. In germline, CDR1 is MNHEY, CDR2 SMNVEV (reference sequence). CDR3 protein: CASSPESRELFF. The CDR3 region has the DNA TGTGCCAGCAGTCCGGAGTCCCGGGAGCTGTTTTTT.

V is TRBV27 and J is TRBJ1-1; D is uncertain. The CDR3 runs to 15 residues. The V gene lost 3 bases and the J gene lost 4 bases, with 15 bases spanning the gap. Germline V gene lookup returns CDR1 MNHEY and CDR2 SMNVEV (reference sequence). In nucleotides, the CDR3 is TGTGCCAGCAGTTTCGGCCCGTCACTAATCACTGAAGCTTTCTTT. This gives the protein CASSFGPSLITEAFF.